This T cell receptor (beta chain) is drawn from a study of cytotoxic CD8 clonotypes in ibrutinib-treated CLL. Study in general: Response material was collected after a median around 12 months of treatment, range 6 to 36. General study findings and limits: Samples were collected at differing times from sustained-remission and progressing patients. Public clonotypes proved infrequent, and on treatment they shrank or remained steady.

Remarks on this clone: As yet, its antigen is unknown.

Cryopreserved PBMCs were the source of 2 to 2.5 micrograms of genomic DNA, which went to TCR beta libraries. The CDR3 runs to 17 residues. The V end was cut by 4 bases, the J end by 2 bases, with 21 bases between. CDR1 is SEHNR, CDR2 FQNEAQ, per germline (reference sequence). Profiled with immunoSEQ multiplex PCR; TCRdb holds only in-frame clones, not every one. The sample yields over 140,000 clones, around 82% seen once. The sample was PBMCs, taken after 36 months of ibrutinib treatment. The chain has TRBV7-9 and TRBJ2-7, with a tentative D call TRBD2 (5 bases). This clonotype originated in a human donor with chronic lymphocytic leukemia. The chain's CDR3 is CASSSRSGAAPPYEQYF. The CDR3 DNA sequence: TGTGCCAGCAGCTCTAGGTCCGGAGCGGCGCCACCCTACGAGCAGTACTTC.